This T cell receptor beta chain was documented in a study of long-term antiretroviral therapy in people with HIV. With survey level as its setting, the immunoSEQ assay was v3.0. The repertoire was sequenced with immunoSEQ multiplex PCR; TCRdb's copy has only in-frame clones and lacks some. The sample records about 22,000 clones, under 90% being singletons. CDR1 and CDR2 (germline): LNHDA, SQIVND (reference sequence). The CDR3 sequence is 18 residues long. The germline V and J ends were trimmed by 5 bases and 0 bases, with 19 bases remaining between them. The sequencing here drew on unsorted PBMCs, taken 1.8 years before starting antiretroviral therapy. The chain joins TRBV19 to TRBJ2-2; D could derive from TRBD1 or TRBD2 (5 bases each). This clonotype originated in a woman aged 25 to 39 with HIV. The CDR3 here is CASSWGLRGAPNTGELFF. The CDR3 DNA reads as TGTGCCAGTAGTTGGGGCCTTAGAGGGGCCCCGAACACCGGGGAGCTGTTTTTT.